The 2 T cell receptor beta chains below were found in one sample sequenced in a study of Ad26.COV2.S vaccination and SARS-CoV-2 variants. This table comes from immunoSEQ multiplex PCR, and its TCRdb copy is limited to in-frame clones, with some not included. The repertoire holds 350,000 to 450,000 clones, with approximately 90% as singletons. Sequenced material: peripheral blood, taken after recovery from COVID-19. The receptors come from a human donor who had recovered from COVID-19.

Concerning this clone itself: Distinct nucleotide sequences in the sample also encode this CDR3. This chain links TRBV19 with TRBJ2-1; D possibly corresponds to TRBD2 (7 bases). Germline CDR1 is LNHDA and CDR2 is SQIVND (reference sequence). CDR3 length: 15 amino acids. V was shortened by 3 bases and J by 4 bases, with 13 bases between the two germline ends. The CDR3 DNA is TGTGCCAGTAGTATTATGAGGGGGGGATACAATGAGCAGTTCTTC. Translated, it gives CASSIMRGGYNEQFF.

The chain employs TRBV4-3 and TRBJ2-2, with 11 positions matching TRBD2. In germline, CDR1 is LGHNA, CDR2 YSLEER. CDR3 size: 16 residues. J was trimmed by 5 bases and V by 3 bases; bases with no gene match: 5. CDR3 amino acids: CASSQHSGGATGELFF. For the CDR3, the DNA is TGCGCCAGCAGCCAGCATAGCGGGGGGGCTACCGGGGAGCTGTTTTTT.